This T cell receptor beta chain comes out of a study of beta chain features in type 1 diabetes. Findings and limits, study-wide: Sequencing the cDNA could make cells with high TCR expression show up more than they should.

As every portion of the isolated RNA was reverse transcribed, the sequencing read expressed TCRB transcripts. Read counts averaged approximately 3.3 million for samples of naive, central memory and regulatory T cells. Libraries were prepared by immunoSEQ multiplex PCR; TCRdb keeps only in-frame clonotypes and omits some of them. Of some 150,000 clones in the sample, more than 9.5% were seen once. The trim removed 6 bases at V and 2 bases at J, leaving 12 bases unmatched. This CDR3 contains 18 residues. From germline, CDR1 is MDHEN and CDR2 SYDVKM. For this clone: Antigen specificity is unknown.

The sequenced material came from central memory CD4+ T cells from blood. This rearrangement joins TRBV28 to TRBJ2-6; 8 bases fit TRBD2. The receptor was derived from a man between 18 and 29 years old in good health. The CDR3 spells CASSQSRGASPGANVLTF. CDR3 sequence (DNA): TGTGCCAGCAGCCAATCGCGGGGGGCGTCCCCTGGGGCCAACGTCCTGACTTTC. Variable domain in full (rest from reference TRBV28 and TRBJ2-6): DVKVTQSSRYLVKRTGEKVFLECVQDMDHENMFWYRQDPGLGLRLIYFSYDVKMKEKGDIPEGYSVSREKKERFSLILESASTNQTSMYLCASSQSRGASPGANVLTFGAGSRLTVL.